A single sample is the source of the 8 T cell receptor beta chains below, sequenced in a study of CDR3 diversity in severe acne. Using its own MiXCR run on the PCR reads, TCRdb lists one record per CDR3 protein. The table includes almost 85,000 distinct CDR3 sequences, under 65% detected once. The sequencing sample was made of blood. These TCRs come from a male donor in good health, without acne.

The V gene is TRBV3-1, the J gene TRBJ2-6; no definite D call. The germline gives CDR1 LGHDT, CDR2 YNNKEL (reference sequence). V was trimmed by 1 base and J by 0 bases, leaving 13 bases between them. The CDR3 contains 18 residues. This chain's CDR3 is CASSQVASAYSGANVLTF. For the CDR3, the DNA is TGTGCCAGCAGCCAAGTGGCCAGCGCTTACTCTGGGGCCAACGTCCTGACTTTC.

There are many counts of this clonotype. J is TRBJ1-1 and V is TRBV5-1, with 9 bases matching TRBD1. Germline lookup yields CDR1 SGHRS and CDR2 YFSETQ. The CDR3 runs to 18 residues. J gave up 0 bases and V 3 bases, and 12 bases lay outside the gene matches. Here the CDR3 reads CASSSMGQGRRMNTEAFF. The CDR3 DNA follows: TGCGCCAGCAGCTCGATGGGACAGGGAAGGAGAATGAACACTGAAGCTTTCTTT.

This clonotype has just a few counts. The chain is built from TRBV24-1 and TRBJ2-7; 8 bases align to TRBD1. CDR1 and CDR2 (germline): KGHDR, SFDVKD. After removal of 1 base from V and 2 bases from J, the junction contained 9 bases not matched to a gene. The CDR3 totals 17 residues. The CDR3 reads CATSDFRQGADAYEQYF. The CDR3 nucleotides are TGTGCCACCAGTGATTTCAGGCAGGGGGCGGACGCCTACGAGCAGTACTTC.

About this clonotype: This CDR3 is missing its conserved last phenylalanine or tryptophan, likely due to a read error. This sequence joins TRBV6-5 and TRBJ2-5; D is possibly TRBD1 (5 bases). The V and J ends lost 7 bases and 2 bases respectively, with 11 bases between them. The germline CDR1 and CDR2 sequences are MNHEY and SVGAGI. CDR3 length: 13 amino acids. CDR3 amino acids: CASTITGQETQYC. CDR3 sequence (DNA): TGTGCCAGCACCATTACAGGACAAGAGACCCAGTACTGC.

This chain connects TRBV5-4 to TRBJ2-5, with 10 bases identical to TRBD1. The V segment lost 6 bases and the J segment 3 bases; nucleotides outside the gene matches: 2. This CDR3 spans 13 amino acids. Germline CDR1 is SGHNT and CDR2 is YYREEE (reference sequence). The CDR3 loop is CASTGTGEETQYF. In DNA, the CDR3 is TGTGCCAGCACCGGGACAGGGGAAGAGACCCAGTACTTC. Supplemented by reference TRBV5-4 and TRBJ2-5, the full variable domain reads ETGVTQSPTHLIKTRGQQVTLRCSSQSGHNTVSWYQQALGQGPQFIFQYYREEENGRGNFPPRFSGLQFPNYSSELNVNALELDDSALYLCASTGTGEETQYFGPGTRLLVL.

The chain has TRBV20-1 and TRBJ2-3, with TRBD1 as a possible D gene (6 bases). Per germline, CDR1 DFQATT and CDR2 SNEGSKA (reference sequence). CDR3 length: 13 amino acids. Deletions cut 4 bases from V and 3 bases from J, with 11 bases between. CDR3 nucleotide sequence: TGCAGTGCTACCCGACAGGCTACAGATACGCAGTATTTT. This gives the protein CSATRQATDTQYF.

This clonotype occurred a few times. The germline gene is not matched at one end of the junction; a read error may be the cause. The chain recombines TRBV5-1 with TRBJ2-1; 13 nucleotides align to TRBD2. CDR1 is SGHRS, CDR2 YFSETQ, per germline. CDR3 length equals 18 residues. DNA of the CDR3: TGCGCCAGCAGCCCCAGCCGAATCGGGACTAGCGGGAACAATGGGCAGTTCTTC. Translating gives CASSPSRIGTSGNNGQFF.

The gene calls are TRBV5-1 and TRBJ2-1; 16 nucleotides match TRBD2. The J segment lost 9 bases and the V segment lost 4 bases, leaving 16 bases of the junction unmatched. The V gene's germline CDR1 is SGHRS and CDR2 YFSETQ. This CDR3 is built from 19 residues. CDR3 nucleotide sequence: TGCGCCAGCAGCCCAGCTGGGGGACTAGCGGGAGGGCGGCTAGGTGAGCAGTTCTTC. Translation gives CASSPAGGLAGGRLGEQFF.